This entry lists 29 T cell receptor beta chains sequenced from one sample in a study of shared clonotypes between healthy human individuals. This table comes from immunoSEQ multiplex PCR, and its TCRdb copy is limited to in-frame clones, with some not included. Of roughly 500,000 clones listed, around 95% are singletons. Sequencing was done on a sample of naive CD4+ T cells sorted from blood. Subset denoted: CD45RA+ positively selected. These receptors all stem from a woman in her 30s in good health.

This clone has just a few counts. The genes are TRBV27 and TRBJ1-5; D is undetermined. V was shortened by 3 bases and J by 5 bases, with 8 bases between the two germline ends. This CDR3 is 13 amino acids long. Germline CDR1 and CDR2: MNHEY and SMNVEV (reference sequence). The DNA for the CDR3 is TGTGCCAGCAGTTTCCAGGACGATCAGCCCCAGCATTTT. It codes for CASSFQDDQPQHF.

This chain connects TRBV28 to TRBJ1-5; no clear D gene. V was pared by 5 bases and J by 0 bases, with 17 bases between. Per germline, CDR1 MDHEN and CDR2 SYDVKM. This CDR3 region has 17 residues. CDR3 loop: CASSPYYGLLSNQPQHF. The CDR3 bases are TGTGCCAGCAGTCCTTATTACGGACTGCTTAGCAATCAGCCCCAGCATTTT.

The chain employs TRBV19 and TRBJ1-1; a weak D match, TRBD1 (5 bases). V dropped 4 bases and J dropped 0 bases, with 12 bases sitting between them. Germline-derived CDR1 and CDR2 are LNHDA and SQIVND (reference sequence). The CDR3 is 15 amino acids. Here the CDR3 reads CASSTLGDLNTEAFF. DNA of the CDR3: TGTGCCAGTAGTACCCTAGGGGATTTGAACACTGAAGCTTTCTTT. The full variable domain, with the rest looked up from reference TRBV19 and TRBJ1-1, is DGGITQSPKYLFRKEGQNVTLSCEQNLNHDAMYWYRQDPGQGLRLIYYSQIVNDFQKGDIAEGYSVSREKKESFPLTVTSAQKNPTAFYLCASSTLGDLNTEAFFGQGTRLTVV.

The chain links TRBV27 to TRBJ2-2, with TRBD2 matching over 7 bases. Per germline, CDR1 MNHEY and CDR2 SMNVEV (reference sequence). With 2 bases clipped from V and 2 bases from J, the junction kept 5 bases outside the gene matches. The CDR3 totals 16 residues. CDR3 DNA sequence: TGTGCCAGCAGTTTAATGGGGAGGGGAAACACCGGGGAGCTGTTTTTT. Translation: CASSLMGRGNTGELFF.

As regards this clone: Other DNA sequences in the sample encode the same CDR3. The CDR3 region is CASSRGGIPNTEAFF. As DNA, the CDR3 is TGTGCCAGCAGTCGGGGGGGAATTCCGAACACTGAAGCTTTCTTT. The chain links TRBV14 to TRBJ1-1; TRBD1 might be the D (5 bases). This CDR3 is built from 15 residues. Trimming cost V 6 bases and J 1 base, with 15 bases left between them. Germline CDR1 and CDR2: SGHDN and FVKESK.

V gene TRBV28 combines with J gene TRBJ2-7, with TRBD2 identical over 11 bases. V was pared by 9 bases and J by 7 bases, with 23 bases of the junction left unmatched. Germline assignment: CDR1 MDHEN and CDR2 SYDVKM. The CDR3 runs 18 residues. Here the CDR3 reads CASKRSPSSLAGVREQYF. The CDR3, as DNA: TGTGCCAGTAAACGTTCCCCCTCGTCACTAGCGGGAGTGAGGGAGCAGTACTTC. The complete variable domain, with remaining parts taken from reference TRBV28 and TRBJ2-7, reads DVKVTQSSRYLVKRTGEKVFLECVQDMDHENMFWYRQDPGLGLRLIYFSYDVKMKEKGDIPEGYSVSREKKERFSLILESASTNQTSMYLCASKRSPSSLAGVREQYFGPGTRLTVT.

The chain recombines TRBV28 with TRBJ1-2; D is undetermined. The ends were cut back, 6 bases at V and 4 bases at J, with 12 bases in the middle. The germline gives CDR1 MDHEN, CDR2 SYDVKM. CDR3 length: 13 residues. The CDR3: CASSSGRRYGYTF. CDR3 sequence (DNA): TGTGCCAGCAGCTCCGGACGGCGCTATGGCTACACCTTC.

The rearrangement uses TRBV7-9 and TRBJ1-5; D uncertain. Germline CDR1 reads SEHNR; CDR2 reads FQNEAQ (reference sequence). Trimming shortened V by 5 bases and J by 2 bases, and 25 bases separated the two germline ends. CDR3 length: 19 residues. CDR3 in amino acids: CASSDLVPPAESGNQPQHF. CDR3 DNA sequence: TGTGCCAGCAGCGATCTCGTACCGCCCGCCGAAAGTGGCAATCAGCCCCAGCATTTT.

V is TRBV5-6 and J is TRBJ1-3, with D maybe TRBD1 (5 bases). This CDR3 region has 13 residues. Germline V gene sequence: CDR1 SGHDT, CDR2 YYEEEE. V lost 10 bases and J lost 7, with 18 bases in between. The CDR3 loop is CAVGGDKENTIYF. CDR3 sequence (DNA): TGTGCCGTGGGGGGAGACAAAGAGAACACCATATATTTT.

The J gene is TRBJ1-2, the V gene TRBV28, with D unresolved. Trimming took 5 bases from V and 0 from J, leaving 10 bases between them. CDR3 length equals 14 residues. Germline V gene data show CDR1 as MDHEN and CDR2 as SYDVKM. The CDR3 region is CASSTTGANYGYTF. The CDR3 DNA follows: TGTGCCAGCAGTACCACCGGGGCTAACTATGGCTACACCTTC.

The CDR3 region has the DNA TGTGCCAGCAGTTTAAGTCGGGACAGATATGAAAAACTGTTTTTT. As protein: CASSLSRDRYEKLFF. The chain links TRBV6-1 to TRBJ1-4, with 7 positions matching TRBD1. The germline gives CDR1 MNHNS, CDR2 SASEGT. The CDR3 is 15 amino acids. V shed 5 bases, J shed 6 bases, and the junction held 9 bases outside the gene matches.

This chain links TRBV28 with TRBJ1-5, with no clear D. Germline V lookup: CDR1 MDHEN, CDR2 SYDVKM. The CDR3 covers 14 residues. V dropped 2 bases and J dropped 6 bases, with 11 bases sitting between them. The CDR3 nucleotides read TGTGCCAGCAGTTTAGGCGCCGTCAGTCAGCCCCAGCATTTT. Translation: CASSLGAVSQPQHF. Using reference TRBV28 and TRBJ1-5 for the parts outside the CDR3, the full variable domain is DVKVTQSSRYLVKRTGEKVFLECVQDMDHENMFWYRQDPGLGLRLIYFSYDVKMKEKGDIPEGYSVSREKKERFSLILESASTNQTSMYLCASSLGAVSQPQHFGDGTRLSIL.

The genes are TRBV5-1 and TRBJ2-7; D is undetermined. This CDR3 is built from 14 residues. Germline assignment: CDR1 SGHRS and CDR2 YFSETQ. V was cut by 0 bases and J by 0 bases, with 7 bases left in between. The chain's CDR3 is CASSLVVDSYEQYF. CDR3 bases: TGCGCCAGCAGCTTGGTAGTAGACTCCTACGAGCAGTACTTC. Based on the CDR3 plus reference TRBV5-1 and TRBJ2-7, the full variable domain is KAGVTQTPRYLIKTRGQQVTLSCSPISGHRSVSWYQQTPGQGLQFLFEYFSETQRNKGNFPGRFSGRQFSNSRSEMNVSTLELGDSALYLCASSLVVDSYEQYFGPGTRLTVT.

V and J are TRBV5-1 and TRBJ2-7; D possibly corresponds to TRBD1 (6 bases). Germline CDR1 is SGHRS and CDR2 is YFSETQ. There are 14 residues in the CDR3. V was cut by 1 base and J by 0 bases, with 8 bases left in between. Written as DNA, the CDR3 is TGCGCCAGCAGCTTGATGGACAGCTCCTACGAGCAGTACTTC. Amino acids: CASSLMDSSYEQYF.

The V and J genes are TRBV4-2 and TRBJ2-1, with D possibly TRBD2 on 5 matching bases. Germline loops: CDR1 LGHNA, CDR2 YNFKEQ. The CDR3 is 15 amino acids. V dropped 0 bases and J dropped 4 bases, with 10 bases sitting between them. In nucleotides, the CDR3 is TGTGCCAGCAGCCAAGAGAGCGGCATATACAATGAGCAGTTCTTC. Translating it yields CASSQESGIYNEQFF.

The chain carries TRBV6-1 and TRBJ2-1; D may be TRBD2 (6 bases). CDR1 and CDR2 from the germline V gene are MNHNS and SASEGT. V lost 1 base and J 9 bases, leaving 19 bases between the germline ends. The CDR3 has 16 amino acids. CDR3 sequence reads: CASSEVGLLGGGEQFF. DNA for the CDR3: TGTGCCAGCAGTGAAGTGGGACTCCTGGGAGGTGGTGAGCAGTTCTTC.

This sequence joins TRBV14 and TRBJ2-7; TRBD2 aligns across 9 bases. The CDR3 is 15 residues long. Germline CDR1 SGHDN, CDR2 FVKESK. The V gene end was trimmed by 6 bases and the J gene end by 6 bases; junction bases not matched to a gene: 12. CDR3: CASSAPIAGDREQYF. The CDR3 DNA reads TGTGCCAGCAGTGCTCCTATAGCGGGAGATCGCGAGCAGTACTTC.

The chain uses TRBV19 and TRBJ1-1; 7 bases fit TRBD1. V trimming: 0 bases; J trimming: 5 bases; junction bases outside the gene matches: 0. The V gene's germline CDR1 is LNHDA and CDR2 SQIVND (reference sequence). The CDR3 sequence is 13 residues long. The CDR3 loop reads CASSIEQGTEAFF. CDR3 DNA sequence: TGTGCCAGTAGTATAGAACAGGGGACTGAAGCTTTCTTT.

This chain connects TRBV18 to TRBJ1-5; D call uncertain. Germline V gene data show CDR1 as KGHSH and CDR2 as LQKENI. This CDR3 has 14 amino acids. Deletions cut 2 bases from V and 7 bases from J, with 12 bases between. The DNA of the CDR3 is TGTGCCAGCTCACCAACCAAGGGAAGACAGCCCCAGCATTTT. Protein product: CASSPTKGRQPQHF.

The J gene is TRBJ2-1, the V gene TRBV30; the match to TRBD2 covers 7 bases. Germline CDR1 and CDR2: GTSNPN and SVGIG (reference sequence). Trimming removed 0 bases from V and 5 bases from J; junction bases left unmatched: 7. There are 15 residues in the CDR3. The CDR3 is CAWSVGLAENNEQFF. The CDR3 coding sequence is TGTGCCTGGAGTGTAGGTCTAGCGGAAAACAATGAGCAGTTCTTC.

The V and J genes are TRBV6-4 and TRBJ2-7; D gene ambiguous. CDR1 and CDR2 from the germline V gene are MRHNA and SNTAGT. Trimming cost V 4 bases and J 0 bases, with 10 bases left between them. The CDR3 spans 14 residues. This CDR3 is CASSVPRLSYEQYF. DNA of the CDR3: TGTGCCAGCAGTGTTCCGCGGCTCTCCTACGAGCAGTACTTC.

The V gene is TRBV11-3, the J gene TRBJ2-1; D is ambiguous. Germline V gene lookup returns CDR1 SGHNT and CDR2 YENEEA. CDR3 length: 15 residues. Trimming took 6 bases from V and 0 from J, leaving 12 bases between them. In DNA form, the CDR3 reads TGTGCCAGCAGTCCCGGACGGAACTCCTACAATGAGCAGTTCTTC. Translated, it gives CASSPGRNSYNEQFF.

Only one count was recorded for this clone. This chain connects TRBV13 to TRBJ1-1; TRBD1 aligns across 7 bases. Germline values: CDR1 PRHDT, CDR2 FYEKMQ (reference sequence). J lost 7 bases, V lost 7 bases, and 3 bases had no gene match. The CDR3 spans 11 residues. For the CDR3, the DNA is TGTGCCAGCACCCGGACAGGTGAAGCTTTCTTT. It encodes CASTRTGEAFF.

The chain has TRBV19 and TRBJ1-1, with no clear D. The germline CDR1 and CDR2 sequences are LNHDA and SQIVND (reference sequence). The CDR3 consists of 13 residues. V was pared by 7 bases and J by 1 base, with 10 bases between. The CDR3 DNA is TGTGCCAGTACCGCTTTGGGGAACACTGAAGCTTTCTTT. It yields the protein CASTALGNTEAFF.

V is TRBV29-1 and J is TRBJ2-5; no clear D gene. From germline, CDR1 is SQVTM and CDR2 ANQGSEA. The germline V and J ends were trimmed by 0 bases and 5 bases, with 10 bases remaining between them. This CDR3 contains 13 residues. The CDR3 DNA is TGCAGCGTTGAAGATCTCAGGATGGAGACCCAGTACTTC. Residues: CSVEDLRMETQYF.

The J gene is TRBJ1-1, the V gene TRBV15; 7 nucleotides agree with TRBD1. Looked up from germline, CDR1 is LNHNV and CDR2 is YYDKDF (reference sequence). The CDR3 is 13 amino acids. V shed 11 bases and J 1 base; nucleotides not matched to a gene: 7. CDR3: CAAQRQGNTEAFF. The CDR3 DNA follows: TGTGCCGCCCAAAGACAGGGGAACACTGAAGCTTTCTTT.

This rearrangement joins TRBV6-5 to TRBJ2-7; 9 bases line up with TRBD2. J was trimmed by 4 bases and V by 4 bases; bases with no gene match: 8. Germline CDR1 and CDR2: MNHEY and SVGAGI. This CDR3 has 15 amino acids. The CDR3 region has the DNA TGTGCCAGCAGTTCCTCGTCTAGCGGGATATACGAGCAGTACTTC. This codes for CASSSSSSGIYEQYF.

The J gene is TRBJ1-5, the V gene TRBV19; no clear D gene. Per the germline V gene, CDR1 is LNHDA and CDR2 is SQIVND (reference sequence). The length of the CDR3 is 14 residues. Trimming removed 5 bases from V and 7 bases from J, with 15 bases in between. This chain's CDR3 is CASSQTSPWQPQHF. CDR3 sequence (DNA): TGTGCCAGTAGTCAGACATCCCCATGGCAGCCCCAGCATTTT.

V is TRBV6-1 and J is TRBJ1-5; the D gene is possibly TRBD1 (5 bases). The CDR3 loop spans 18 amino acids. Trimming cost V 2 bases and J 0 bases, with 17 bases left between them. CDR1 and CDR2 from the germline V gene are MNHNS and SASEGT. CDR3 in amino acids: CASSERTPEAYSNQPQHF. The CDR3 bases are TGTGCCAGCAGTGAAAGGACACCCGAAGCTTATAGCAATCAGCCCCAGCATTTT.